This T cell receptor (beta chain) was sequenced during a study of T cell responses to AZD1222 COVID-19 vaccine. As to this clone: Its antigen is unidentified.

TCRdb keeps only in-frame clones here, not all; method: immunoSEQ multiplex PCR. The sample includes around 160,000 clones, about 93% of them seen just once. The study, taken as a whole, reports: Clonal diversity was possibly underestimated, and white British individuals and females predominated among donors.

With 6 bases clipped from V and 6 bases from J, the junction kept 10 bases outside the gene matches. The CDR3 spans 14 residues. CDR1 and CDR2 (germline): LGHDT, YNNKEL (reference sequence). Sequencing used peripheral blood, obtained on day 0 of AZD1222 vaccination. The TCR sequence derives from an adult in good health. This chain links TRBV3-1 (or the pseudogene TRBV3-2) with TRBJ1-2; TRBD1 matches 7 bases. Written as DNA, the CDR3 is TGTGCCAGCAGTTCCAGAGGGACAGTAGATGGCTACACCTTC. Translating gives CASSSRGTVDGYTF.